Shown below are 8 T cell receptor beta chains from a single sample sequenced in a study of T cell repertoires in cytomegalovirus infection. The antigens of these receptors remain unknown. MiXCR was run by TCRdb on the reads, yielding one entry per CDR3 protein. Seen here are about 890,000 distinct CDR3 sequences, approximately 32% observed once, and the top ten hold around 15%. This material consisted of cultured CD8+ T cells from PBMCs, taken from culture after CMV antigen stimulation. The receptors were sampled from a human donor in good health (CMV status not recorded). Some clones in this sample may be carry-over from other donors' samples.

The DNA of the CDR3 is TGTGCCAGCAGCTCCGATGCAGGGTCCACTGAAGCTTTCTTT. It translates to CASSSDAGSTEAFF. This sequence joins TRBV7-9 and TRBJ1-1, with D tentatively TRBD1 (5 bases). This CDR3 spans 14 amino acids. Deletions cut 4 bases from V and 4 bases from J, with 13 bases between. Per the germline V gene, CDR1 is SEHNR and CDR2 is FQNEAQ (reference sequence).

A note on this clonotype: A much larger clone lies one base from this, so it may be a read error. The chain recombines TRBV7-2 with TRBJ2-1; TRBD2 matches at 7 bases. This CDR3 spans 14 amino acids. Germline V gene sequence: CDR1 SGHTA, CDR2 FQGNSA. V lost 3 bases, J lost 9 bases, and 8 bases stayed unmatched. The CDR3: CASSFTRGNIEQFF. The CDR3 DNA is TGTGCCAGCAGCTTTACGCGGGGGAACATTGAGCAGTTCTTC. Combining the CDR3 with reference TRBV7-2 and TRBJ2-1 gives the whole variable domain GAGVSQSPSNKVTEKGKDVELRCDPISGHTALYWYRQSLGQGLEFLIYFQGNSAPDKSGLPSDRFSAERTGGSVSTLTIQRTQQEDSAVYLCASSFTRGNIEQFFGPGTRLTVL.

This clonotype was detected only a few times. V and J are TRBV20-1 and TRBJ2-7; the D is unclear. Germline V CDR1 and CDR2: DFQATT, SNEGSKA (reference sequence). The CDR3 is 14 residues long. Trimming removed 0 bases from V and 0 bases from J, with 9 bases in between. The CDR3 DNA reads TGCAGTGCTAGAGATGGTCGGATCTCCTACGAGCAGTACGTC. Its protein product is CSARDGRISYEQYV.

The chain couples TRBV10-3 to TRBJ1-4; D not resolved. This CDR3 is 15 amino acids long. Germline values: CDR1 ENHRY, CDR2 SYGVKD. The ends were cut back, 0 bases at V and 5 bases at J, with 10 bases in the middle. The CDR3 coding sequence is TGTGCCATCAGTGAGTCCAGGATGGGGAATGAAAAACTGTTTTTT. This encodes CAISESRMGNEKLFF.

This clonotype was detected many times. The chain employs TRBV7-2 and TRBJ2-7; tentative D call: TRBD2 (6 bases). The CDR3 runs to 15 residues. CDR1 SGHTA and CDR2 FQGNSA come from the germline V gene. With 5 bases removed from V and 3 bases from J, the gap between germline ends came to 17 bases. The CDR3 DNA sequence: TGTGCCAGCAGCCCCGGGGTAGCGGTCCTCTACGAGCAGTACTTC. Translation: CASSPGVAVLYEQYF.

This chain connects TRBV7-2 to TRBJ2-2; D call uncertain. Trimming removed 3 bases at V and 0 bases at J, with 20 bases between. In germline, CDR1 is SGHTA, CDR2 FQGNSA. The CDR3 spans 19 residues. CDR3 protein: CASSFFGNSGDSNTGELFF. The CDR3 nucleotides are TGTGCCAGCAGCTTCTTCGGTAATTCTGGGGATTCGAACACCGGGGAGCTGTTTTTT.

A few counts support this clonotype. This CDR3 reads CASSYRGGSENEQFF. In DNA, the CDR3 is TGTGCCAGTAGTTACAGGGGAGGGTCAGAGAATGAGCAGTTCTTC. V gene TRBV19 combines with J gene TRBJ2-1; perhaps D is TRBD1 or TRBD2 (7 bases each). Trimming took off 5 bases at V and 7 bases at J, with 18 bases between the two ends. There are 15 residues in the CDR3. Germline CDR1 and CDR2: LNHDA and SQIVND (reference sequence).

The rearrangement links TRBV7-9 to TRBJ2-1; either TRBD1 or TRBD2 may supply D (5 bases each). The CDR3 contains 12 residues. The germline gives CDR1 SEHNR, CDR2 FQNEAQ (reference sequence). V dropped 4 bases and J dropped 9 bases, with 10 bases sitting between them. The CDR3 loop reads CASSSRDGEQFF. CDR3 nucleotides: TGTGCCAGCAGCTCCAGGGACGGTGAGCAGTTCTTC.